This record looks at one T cell receptor beta chain sequence and its context. Data came from immunoSEQ multiplex PCR; TCRdb stores just in-frame clones and leaves some out. The table records about 120,000 clones, around 87% of them present only once. This CDR3 is built from 16 residues. V shed 4 bases and J 5 bases; nucleotides not matched to a gene: 6. The germline V gene encodes CDR1 KGHDR and CDR2 SFDVKD. This specimen comes from a study of T cell responses to AZD1222 COVID-19 vaccine. The chain couples TRBV24-1 to TRBJ2-2, with TRBD1 matching over 10 bases. The input for sequencing was peripheral blood, taken 28 days after the second AZD1222 dose. The source of this sequence is an adult who received the AZD1222 COVID-19 vaccine. As DNA, the CDR3 is TGTGCCACCAGTGAGCCGACAGGGGGCTGGACCGGGGAGCTGTTTTTT. This encodes CATSEPTGGWTGELFF.